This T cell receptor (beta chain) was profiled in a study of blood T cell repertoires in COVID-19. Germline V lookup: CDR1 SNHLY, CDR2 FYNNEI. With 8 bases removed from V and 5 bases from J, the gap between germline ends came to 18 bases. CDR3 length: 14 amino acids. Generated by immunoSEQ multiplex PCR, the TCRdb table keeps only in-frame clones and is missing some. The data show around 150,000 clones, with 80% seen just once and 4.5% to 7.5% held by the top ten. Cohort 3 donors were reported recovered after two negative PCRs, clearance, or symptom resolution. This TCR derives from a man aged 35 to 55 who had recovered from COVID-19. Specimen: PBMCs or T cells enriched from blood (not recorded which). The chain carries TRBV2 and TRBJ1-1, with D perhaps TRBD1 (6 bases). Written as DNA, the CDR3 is TGTGCCAGCCAGTCGCGGGGGGCGGCGACTGAAGCTTTCTTT. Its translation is CASQSRGAATEAFF.